The clone carrying this TCR beta chain was seen at least ten times. Its antigen remains unknown. The data are from a study of identical twins. TCRdb reprocessed the 5' RACE reads with MiXCR, giving one entry per CDR3 protein. The table shows around 250,000 distinct CDR3 sequences, with about 8.9% occurring only once. Study results and caveats: Zero-insertion results could be subject to partial confounding by invariant MAIT and iNKT cells.

Trimming stripped 0 bases from V and 4 bases from J, with 10 bases between. Germline CDR1 is LGHNA and CDR2 is YSLEER. This CDR3 is 14 amino acids long. The same specimen was also included in a second study, on yellow fever vaccine responses in identical twins.

J is TRBJ2-7 and V is TRBV4-3; D is possibly TRBD1 or TRBD2 (6 bases each). The sequence came from a woman between 18 and 29 years old in good health. Sequences were obtained from CD8+ T cells sorted from blood. DNA for the CDR3: TGCGCCAGCAGCCAAGACCGGGGGCAGTACGAGCAGTACTTC. Encoded protein: CASSQDRGQYEQYF.